The 28 T cell receptor delta chains below all came from one sample that was sequenced in a study of gamma-delta chains in newborns, infants, children (dated by TCRdb to between 2018 and 2020). The instrument was an Illumina MiSeq. Clones were re-identified by TCRdb from the public reads with CATT, and rows with the same DNA were merged. The sample records 3,500 to 4,000 delta-chain clones, 4.3% of which are singletons. In total, the top ten clones hold around 5.7% of the sample. Material for sequencing was blood. Source of these receptors: a child who was a newborn, infant or young child, either healthy, febrile or measles-vaccinated (not recorded which).

This clone was picked up a small number of times. A much more abundant neighbour one base away suggests this may be a read error. This chain links TRDV1 with TRDJ1, with TRDD3 as a possible D gene (6 bases). Trimming removed 0 bases from V and 0 bases from J, with 17 bases in between. Germline CDR1 is TSWWSYY and CDR2 is QGS. CDR3 size: 18 residues. The CDR3 bases are TGTGCTCTTGGGGAACTAGCGCTACCGGGGGACCACACCGATAAACTCATCTTT. Translating it yields CALGELALPGDHTDKLIF.

This clone is categorized as large (0.1 to 1%). DNA of the CDR3: TGTGCCTGTGACACCGCCGGGGGATACGCTCCCTCCTGGGACACCCGACAGATGTTTTTC. This encodes CACDTAGGYAPSWDTRQMFF. The V gene is TRDV2, the J gene TRDJ3; 10 nucleotides line up with TRDD3. The germline CDR1 and CDR2 sequences are GEAIGNYY and EKD. V was pared by 0 bases and J by 0 bases, with 7 bases of the junction left unmatched. The length of the CDR3 is 20 residues.

This clone is deemed medium-sized. V and J are TRDV2 and TRDJ1, with 9 bases fitting TRDD3. The CDR3 totals 19 residues. J was trimmed by 0 bases and V by 0 bases; bases with no gene match: 13. Germline CDR1 reads GEAIGNYY; CDR2 reads EKD. Written as DNA, the CDR3 is TGTGCCTGTGACACCCTCCTGGGGGATCGTAAAAAAGACACCGATAAACTCATCTTT. This encodes CACDTLLGDRKKDTDKLIF.

This clone turned up a few times. This DNA's translation and the protein TCRdb lists, from a much larger clone, do not match at residue 8, likely due to a read error; the protein shown is translated from the DNA. This chain links TRDV2 with TRDJ1; 8 nucleotides align to TRDD3. The V segment lost 6 bases and the J segment 2 bases; nucleotides outside the gene matches: 13. Per germline, CDR1 GEAIGNYY and CDR2 EKD. The CDR3 length is 16 residues. CDR3 region: CACSQLGGTGTDKLIF. Here the CDR3 DNA reads TGTGCCTGTTCCCAACTGGGGGGTACGGGGACCGATAAACTCATCTTT.

About this clone: This sequence may be a read error, since a much larger clone differs from it by one base. The same CDR3 can be traced to other DNA sequences in this sample. The chain combines TRDV2 with TRDJ1; TRDD3 aligns across 11 bases. The germline gives CDR1 GEAIGNYY, CDR2 EKD. The CDR3 is 18 amino acids. Germline trimming cut 2 bases from V and 0 bases from J; bases unmatched to any gene: 10. For the CDR3, the DNA is TGTGCCTGTGACATGTTATTGGGGGATACGCTGTACACCGATAAACTCATCTTT. It codes for CACDMLLGDTLYTDKLIF.

This clone was observed a handful of times. The mismatch at residue 12 between this DNA's translation and the TCRdb protein of a much larger clone likely reflects a read error; the protein shown is translated from the DNA. V and J are TRDV2 and TRDJ1; TRDD3 aligns across 10 bases. The CDR3 runs 15 residues. The V gene's germline CDR1 is GEAIGNYY and CDR2 EKD. This CDR3 reads CACDVVGGYNDRLIF. In DNA form, the CDR3 reads TGTGCCTGTGATGTGGTTGGGGGATACAACGATAGACTCATCTTT.

By its share, this clone is medium-sized (0.01 to 0.1%). The genes are TRDV2 and TRDJ1; 9 positions agree with TRDD3. J lost 0 bases, V lost 3 bases, and 13 bases had no gene match. This CDR3 comprises 18 residues. Germline V gene lookup returns CDR1 GEAIGNYY and CDR2 EKD. CDR3: CACDPLTGGNPYTDKLIF. The CDR3 nucleotides are TGTGCCTGTGACCCCCTTACTGGGGGAAACCCTTACACCGATAAACTCATCTTT.

By share, this clone counts as medium-sized (0.01 to 0.1%). The chain couples TRDV2 to TRDJ1; the match to TRDD3 covers 11 bases. Unmatched junction bases numbered 18, after V lost 0 bases and J lost 1 base. The CDR3 has 21 residues. Germline V gene data show CDR1 as GEAIGNYY and CDR2 as EKD. CDR3 sequence (DNA): TGTGCCTGTGACACCGTAGGATATGGGGGATACGGACGGGGAGGCACCGATAAACTCATCTTT. Residues: CACDTVGYGGYGRGGTDKLIF.

This clone came up a few times. This may arise from a read error, as a much more abundant clone is one base away. Other DNA variants within this sample encode the same CDR3. This chain uses TRDV2 with TRDJ1; D perhaps matches TRDD2 (5 bases). The CDR3 runs to 15 residues. The germline V gene has CDR1 GEAIGNYY and CDR2 EKD. The V end was cut by 3 bases, the J end by 2 bases, with 15 bases between. CDR3 DNA: TGTGCCTGTGACTCCGTTGCCTTCGCAACCGATAAACTCATCTTT. Protein sequence: CACDSVAFATDKLIF.

For this clone: This clone may be a read error of a much larger clone one base away. The rearrangement links TRDV2 to TRDJ3; 13 bases match TRDD3. Germline V CDR1 and CDR2: GEAIGNYY, EKD. CDR3 length equals 20 residues. The CDR3 region has the DNA TGTGCCTGTGACATACTGGGGGATACGAAAAGCTCCTGTGACACCCGACAGATGTTTTTC. It is translated as CACDILGDTKSSCDTRQMFF.

This clone is medium-sized by share. CDR3 in DNA: TGTGCCTGTGACACCTGGGGGATAACAGCACAACTCTTCTTT. Residues: CACDTWGITAQLFF. The V call is TRDV2, the J call TRDJ2; 9 bases are shared with TRDD3. Trimming removed 0 bases from V and 5 bases from J; junction bases left unmatched: 0. The germline V gene has CDR1 GEAIGNYY and CDR2 EKD. The CDR3 contains 14 residues.

As concerns this clone: The same CDR3 can be traced to other DNA sequences in this sample. The chain joins TRDV2 to TRDJ1; no definite D call. The length of the CDR3 is 14 residues. Germline CDR1 is GEAIGNYY and CDR2 is EKD. Trimming pared 7 bases from V and 0 bases from J, leaving 14 bases between. The CDR3: CACDRLGYTDKLIF. CDR3 nucleotide sequence: TGTGCCTGCGATCGGCTCGGATACACCGATAAACTCATCTTT.

The chain is built from TRDV2 and TRDJ3; tentatively, D is TRDD3 (5 bases). Trimming shortened V by 1 base and J by 0 bases, and 15 bases separated the two germline ends. This CDR3 spans 19 amino acids. The germline V gene encodes CDR1 GEAIGNYY and CDR2 EKD. CDR3 protein: CACDTIGGSSSWDTRQMFF. CDR3 DNA sequence: TGTGCCTGTGACACTATCGGGGGGTCAAGCTCCTGGGACACCCGACAGATGTTTTTC.

This clone has just a few counts. A far larger clone is off by one base, so a read error is likely. The chain links TRDV2 to TRDJ1, with 7 bases fitting TRDD3. The germline V gene has CDR1 GEAIGNYY and CDR2 EKD. This CDR3 has 18 amino acids. V lost 5 bases to trimming and J lost 0 bases; unmatched junction nucleotides: 17. The DNA for the CDR3 is TGTGCCTGTGGCCCGATACTGGGGTCGAACCATTACACCGATAAACTCATCTTT. Protein sequence: CACGPILGSNHYTDKLIF.

This clone occurred a few times. A read error is possible here, since a much larger clone lies one base away. Other nucleotide sequences in the sample specify the same CDR3. The chain has TRDV2 and TRDJ1; TRDD3 matches at 8 bases. Germline CDR1 reads GEAIGNYY; CDR2 reads EKD. The CDR3 runs to 14 residues. The V segment lost 3 bases and the J segment 2 bases; nucleotides outside the gene matches: 4. CDR3 amino acids: CACDPLGATDKLIF. The CDR3, as DNA: TGTGCCTGTGACCCACTGGGGGCTACCGATAAACTCATCTTT.

In regard to this clone: The junction and the germline gene differ at one end; a read error may be behind it. This chain joins TRDV2 and TRDJ2; TRDD2 might be the D (5 bases). The CDR3 has 17 residues. Per the germline V gene, CDR1 is GEAIGNYY and CDR2 is EKD. CDR3 in amino acids: CARDPMTFSPSLAQLFF. As DNA, the CDR3 is TGTGCCCGTGACCCCATGACCTTCAGCCCCTCTTTAGCACAACTCTTCTTT.

As for this clone: This DNA's translation differs at residue 5 from TCRdb's protein, which comes from a much larger clone; a read error is likely, and the protein shown is translated from the DNA. This sample includes further DNA sequences coding for the same CDR3. This chain links TRDV2 with TRDJ1, with D possibly matching TRDD3 (5 bases). Trimming removed 3 bases at V and 0 bases at J, with 13 bases between. The length of the CDR3 is 15 residues. Germline V gives CDR1 GEAIGNYY, CDR2 EKD. CDR3 residues: CACDAVGSHTDKLIF. CDR3 nucleotide sequence: TGTGCCTGTGACGCCGTGGGGTCCCACACCGATAAACTCATCTTT.

This clone qualifies as medium-sized. This chain uses TRDV2 with TRDJ3, with TRDD3 matching 10 bases. Germline V gene lookup returns CDR1 GEAIGNYY and CDR2 EKD. With 0 bases clipped from V and 0 bases from J, the junction kept 1 base outside the gene matches. The length of the CDR3 is 18 residues. Here the CDR3 reads CACDTAGGYSWDTRQMFF. The CDR3 nucleotides read TGTGCCTGTGACACCGCTGGGGGATACTCCTGGGACACCCGACAGATGTTTTTC.

This clone was seen a handful of times. A much bigger clone sits one base away, suggesting this may be a read error. V is TRDV2 and J is TRDJ1; 7 positions agree with TRDD3. CDR3 length equals 17 residues. V lost 3 bases, J lost 0 bases, and 12 bases stayed unmatched. Germline V gives CDR1 GEAIGNYY, CDR2 EKD. This CDR3 is CACDAVLGGRNTDKLIF. The CDR3 DNA is TGTGCCTGTGACGCCGTCCTGGGGGGTAGGAACACCGATAAACTCATCTTT.

Note on this clone: It may be a read error: a sequence one base away is much more abundant. Additional DNA sequences in this sample encode the identical CDR3. This chain uses TRDV2 with TRDJ3; 10 bases are shared with TRDD3. This CDR3 contains 19 residues. In germline, CDR1 is GEAIGNYY, CDR2 EKD. The CDR3: CACDTVGDTGSWDTRQMFF. DNA of the CDR3: TGTGCCTGTGACACGGTGGGGGATACAGGCTCCTGGGACACCAGACAGATGTTTTTC.

By its share, this clone is large. The chain carries TRDV2 and TRDJ1; 12 nucleotides line up with TRDD3. The V gene's germline CDR1 is GEAIGNYY and CDR2 EKD. The V gene end was trimmed by 3 bases and the J gene end by 0 bases; junction bases not matched to a gene: 19. This CDR3 region has 21 residues. CDR3 in amino acids: CACDRVLGDTRIPEYTDKLIF. CDR3 in DNA: TGTGCCTGTGACCGAGTACTGGGGGATACCCGAATTCCAGAGTACACCGATAAACTCATCTTT.

This clone is judged medium-sized. This chain connects TRDV2 to TRDJ2, with 8 bases lining up with TRDD3. The V and J ends lost 0 bases and 0 bases, in that order; junction bases with no gene match: 2. The CDR3 loop spans 16 amino acids. Germline V lookup: CDR1 GEAIGNYY, CDR2 EKD. For the CDR3, the DNA is TGTGCCTGTGACACCGTGGGGGATGCTTTGACAGCACAACTCTTCTTT. Protein sequence: CACDTVGDALTAQLFF.

Comment on this clone: Being one base from a much bigger clone, this may be a read error. Distinct nucleotide sequences in the sample also encode this CDR3. This chain uses TRAV29/DV5 with TRDJ1; 13 bases are a match to TRDD3. The CDR3 totals 24 residues. Germline V gives CDR1 NSMFDY, CDR2 ISSIKDK. The CDR3 coding sequence is TGCGCAGCAAGCGCGTCCCAATTTCGACCCCGGTACTGGGGGATACGCCCATACACCGATAAACTCATCTTT. It specifies CAASASQFRPRYWGIRPYTDKLIF.

This clone was counted between two and nine times. TCRdb lists a protein that is different at residue 5 from the translated DNA; the protein given here uses the DNA translation. J is TRDJ1 and V is TRAV29/DV5; 7 nucleotides agree with TRDD3. The V gene's germline CDR1 is NSMFDY and CDR2 ISSIKDK. The V gene end was trimmed by 2 bases and the J gene end by 3 bases; junction bases not matched to a gene: 13. The CDR3 covers 16 residues. The CDR3 protein is CAAREDPLGYADKLIF. Written as DNA, the CDR3 is TGTGCAGCAAGGGAGGACCCTCTCGGATACGCCGATAAACTCATCTTT.

This clone was detected only a few times. The CDR3 sequence is CACEGLRPAFLEAHTSTDKLIF. The CDR3 DNA follows: TGTGCCTGTGAAGGGCTTCGCCCGGCCTTCCTAGAGGCACATACAAGCACCGATAAACTCATCTTT. This chain uses TRDV2 with TRDJ1; TRDD2 matches 8 bases. CDR3 length equals 22 residues. CDR1 is GEAIGNYY, CDR2 EKD, per germline. Germline trimming cut 4 bases from V and 1 base from J; bases unmatched to any gene: 28.

Regarding this clone: A far larger clone is off by one base, so a read error is likely. Different DNA sequences within this sample yield the same CDR3. The chain has TRDV2 and TRDJ1, with 10 nucleotides matching TRDD3. Germline V gene data show CDR1 as GEAIGNYY and CDR2 as EKD. V gave up 3 bases and J gave up 6 bases; unmatched junction bases: 6. The CDR3 runs to 14 residues. The CDR3 DNA sequence: TGTGCCTGTGACGCAATCCTGGGGGATAATAAACTCATCTTT. Translating it yields CACDAILGDNKLIF.

Points on this clone: This may be a read error, as it is one base from a much larger clone. The chain joins TRDV2 to TRDJ1; 10 bases agree with TRDD3. Germline assignment: CDR1 GEAIGNYY and CDR2 EKD. The CDR3 has 18 residues. Here the CDR3 DNA reads TGTGCCCGTGACCCTGTACTGGGGGATCCCGCGTACACCGATAAACTCATCTTT. Translation gives CARDPVLGDPAYTDKLIF.

In its sample, this clone ranks as medium-sized (0.01 to 0.1%). The V and J genes are TRDV2 and TRDJ3; TRDD2 might be the D (5 bases). The V end was cut by 0 bases, the J end by 0 bases, with 14 bases between. The CDR3 covers 19 residues. Germline assignment: CDR1 GEAIGNYY and CDR2 EKD. CDR3 protein: CACDTGTSHYSWDTRQMFF. CDR3 nucleotides: TGTGCCTGTGACACCGGTACTTCCCACTACTCCTGGGACACCCGACAGATGTTTTTC.